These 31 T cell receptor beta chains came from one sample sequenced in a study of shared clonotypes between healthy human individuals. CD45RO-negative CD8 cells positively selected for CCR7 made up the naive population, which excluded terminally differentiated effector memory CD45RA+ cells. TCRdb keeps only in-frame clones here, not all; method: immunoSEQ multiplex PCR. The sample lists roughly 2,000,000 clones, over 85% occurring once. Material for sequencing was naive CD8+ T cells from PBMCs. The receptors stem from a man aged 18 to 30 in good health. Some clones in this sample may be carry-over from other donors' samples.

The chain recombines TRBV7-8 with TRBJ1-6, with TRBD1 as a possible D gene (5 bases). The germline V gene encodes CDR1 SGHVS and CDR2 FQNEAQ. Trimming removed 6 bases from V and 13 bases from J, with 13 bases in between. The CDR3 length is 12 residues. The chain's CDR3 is CASREPPGPLHF. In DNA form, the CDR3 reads TGTGCCAGCAGGGAGCCTCCAGGGCCCCTCCACTTT.

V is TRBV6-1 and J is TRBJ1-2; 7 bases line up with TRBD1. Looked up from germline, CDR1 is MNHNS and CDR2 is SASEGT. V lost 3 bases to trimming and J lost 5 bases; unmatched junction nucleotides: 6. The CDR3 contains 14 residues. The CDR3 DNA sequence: TGTGCCAGCAGTGACAATAAGGGGGCGTATGGCTACACCTTC. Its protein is CASSDNKGAYGYTF.

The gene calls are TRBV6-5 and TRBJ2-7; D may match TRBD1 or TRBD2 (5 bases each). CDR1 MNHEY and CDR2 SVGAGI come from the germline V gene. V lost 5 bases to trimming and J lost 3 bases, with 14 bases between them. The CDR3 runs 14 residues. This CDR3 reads CASSRPGRNYEQYF. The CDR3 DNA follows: TGTGCCAGCAGTCGACCGGGACGGAACTACGAGCAGTACTTC.

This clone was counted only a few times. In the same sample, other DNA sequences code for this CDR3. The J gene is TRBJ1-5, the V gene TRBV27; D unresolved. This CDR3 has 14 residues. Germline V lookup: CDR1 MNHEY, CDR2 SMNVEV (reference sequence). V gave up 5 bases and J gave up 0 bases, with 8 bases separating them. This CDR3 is CASSLQYSNQPQHF. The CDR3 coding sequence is TGTGCCAGCAGTCTGCAATATAGCAATCAGCCCCAGCATTTT.

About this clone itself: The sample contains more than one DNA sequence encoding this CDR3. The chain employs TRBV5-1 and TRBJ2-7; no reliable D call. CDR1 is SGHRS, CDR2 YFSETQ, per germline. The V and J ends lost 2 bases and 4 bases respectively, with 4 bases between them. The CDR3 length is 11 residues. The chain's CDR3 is CASSFGYEQYF. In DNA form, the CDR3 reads TGCGCCAGCAGCTTTGGTTACGAGCAGTACTTC.

CDR3 protein: CATRPTGGWNTEAFF. CDR3 coding DNA: TGTGCCACCCGACCGACGGGGGGCTGGAACACTGAAGCTTTCTTT. This rearrangement joins TRBV15 to TRBJ1-1; tentatively, D is TRBD1 (6 bases). The CDR3 is 15 residues long. With 8 bases removed from V and 1 base from J, the gap between germline ends came to 17 bases. CDR1 is LNHNV and CDR2 is YYDKDF in the germline V gene (reference sequence).

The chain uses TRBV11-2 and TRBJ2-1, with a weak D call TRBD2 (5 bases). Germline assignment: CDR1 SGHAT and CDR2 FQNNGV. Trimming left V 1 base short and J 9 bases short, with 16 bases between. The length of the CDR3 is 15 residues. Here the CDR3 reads CASSLGIGIASEQFF. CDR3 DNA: TGTGCCAGCAGCTTAGGAATAGGTATAGCGTCTGAGCAGTTCTTC. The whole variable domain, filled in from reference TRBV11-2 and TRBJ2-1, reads EAGVAQSPRYKIIEKRQSVAFWCNPISGHATLYWYQQILGQGPKLLIQFQNNGVVDDSQLPKDRFSAERLKGVDSTLKIQPAKLEDSAVYLCASSLGIGIASEQFFGPGTRLTVL.

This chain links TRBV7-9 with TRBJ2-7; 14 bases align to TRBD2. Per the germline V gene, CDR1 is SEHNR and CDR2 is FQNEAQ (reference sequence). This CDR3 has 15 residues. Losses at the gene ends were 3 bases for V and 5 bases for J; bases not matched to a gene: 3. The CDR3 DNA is TGTGCCAGCAGCTTGGGACTAGCGGGAGCCCACGAGCAGTACTTC. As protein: CASSLGLAGAHEQYF.

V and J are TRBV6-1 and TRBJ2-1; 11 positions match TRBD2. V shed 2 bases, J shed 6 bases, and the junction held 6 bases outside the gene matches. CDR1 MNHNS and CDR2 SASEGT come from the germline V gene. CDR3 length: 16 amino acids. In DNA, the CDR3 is TGTGCCAGCAGTGAATACCCTAGCGGGAGGTCCAATGAGCAGTTCTTC. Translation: CASSEYPSGRSNEQFF.

Written as DNA, the CDR3 is TGTGCCAGCAGCCAGGATCTAGCGGGAGGGATCAATGAGCAGTTCTTC. Protein sequence: CASSQDLAGGINEQFF. This chain connects TRBV4-2 to TRBJ2-1; 12 bases are a match to TRBD2. This CDR3 is built from 16 residues. With 3 bases clipped from V and 6 bases from J, the junction kept 6 bases outside the gene matches. Germline CDR1 reads LGHNA; CDR2 reads YNFKEQ.

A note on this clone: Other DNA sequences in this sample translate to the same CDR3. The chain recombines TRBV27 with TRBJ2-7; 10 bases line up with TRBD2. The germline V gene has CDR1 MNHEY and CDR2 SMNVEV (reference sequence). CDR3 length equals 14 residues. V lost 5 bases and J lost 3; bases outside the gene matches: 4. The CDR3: CASSAGLAVYEQYF. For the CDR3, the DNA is TGTGCCAGCAGTGCCGGACTAGCGGTCTACGAGCAGTACTTC.

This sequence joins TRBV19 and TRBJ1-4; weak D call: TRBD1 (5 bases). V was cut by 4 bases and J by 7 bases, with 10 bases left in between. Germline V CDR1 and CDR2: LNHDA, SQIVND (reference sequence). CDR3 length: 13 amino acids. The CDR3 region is CASSTGSVEKLFF. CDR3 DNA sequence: TGTGCCAGTAGTACAGGGTCGGTTGAAAAACTGTTTTTT.

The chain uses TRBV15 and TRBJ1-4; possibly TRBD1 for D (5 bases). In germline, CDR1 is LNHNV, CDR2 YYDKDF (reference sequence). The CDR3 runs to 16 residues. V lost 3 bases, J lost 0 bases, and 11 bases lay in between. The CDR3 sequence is CATSRETGATNEKLFF. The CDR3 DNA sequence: TGTGCCACCAGCAGGGAAACAGGTGCAACTAATGAAAAACTGTTTTTT.

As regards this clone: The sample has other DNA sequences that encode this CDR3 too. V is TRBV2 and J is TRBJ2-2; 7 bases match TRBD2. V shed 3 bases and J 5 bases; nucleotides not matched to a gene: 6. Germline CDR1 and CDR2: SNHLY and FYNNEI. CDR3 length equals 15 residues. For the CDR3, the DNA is TGTGCCAGCAGTGAGGGCGGGAGAGGGACCGGGGAGCTGTTTTTT. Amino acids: CASSEGGRGTGELFF. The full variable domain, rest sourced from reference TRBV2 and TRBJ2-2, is EPEVTQTPSHQVTQMGQEVILRCVPISNHLYFYWYRQILGQKVEFLVSFYNNEISEKSEIFDDQFSVERPDGSNFTLKIRSTKLEDSAMYFCASSEGGRGTGELFFGEGSRLTVL.

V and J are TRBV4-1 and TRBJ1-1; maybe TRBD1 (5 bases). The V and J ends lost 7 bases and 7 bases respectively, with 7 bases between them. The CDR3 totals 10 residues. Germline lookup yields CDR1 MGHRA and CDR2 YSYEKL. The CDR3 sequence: CASMGVEAFF. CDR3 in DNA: TGCGCCAGCATGGGGGTTGAAGCTTTCTTT.

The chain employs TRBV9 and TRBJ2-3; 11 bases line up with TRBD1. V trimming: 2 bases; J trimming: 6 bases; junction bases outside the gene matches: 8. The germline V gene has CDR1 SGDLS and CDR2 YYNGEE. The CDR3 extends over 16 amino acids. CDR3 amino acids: CASSVRDRGIGDTQYF. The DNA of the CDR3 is TGTGCCAGCAGCGTTCGGGACAGGGGGATAGGTGATACGCAGTATTTT.

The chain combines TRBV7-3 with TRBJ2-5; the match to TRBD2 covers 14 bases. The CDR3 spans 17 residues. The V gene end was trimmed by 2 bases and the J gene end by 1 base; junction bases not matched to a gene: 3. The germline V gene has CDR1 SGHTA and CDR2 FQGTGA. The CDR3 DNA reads TGTGCCAGCAGCTTACGGGGACTAGCGGGAGCCCAAGAGACCCAGTACTTC. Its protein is CASSLRGLAGAQETQYF. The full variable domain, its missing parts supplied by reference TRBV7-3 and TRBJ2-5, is GAGVSQTPSNKVTEKGKYVELRCDPISGHTALYWYRQSLGQGPEFLIYFQGTGAADDSGLPNDRFFAVRPEGSVSTLKIQRTERGDSAVYLCASSLRGLAGAQETQYFGPGTRLLVL.

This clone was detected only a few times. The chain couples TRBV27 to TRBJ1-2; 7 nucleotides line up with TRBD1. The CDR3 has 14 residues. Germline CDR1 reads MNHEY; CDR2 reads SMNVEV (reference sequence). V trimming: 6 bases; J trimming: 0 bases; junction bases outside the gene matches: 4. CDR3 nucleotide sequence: TGTGCCAGCAGCTCCGGGACAGCTAACTATGGCTACACCTTC. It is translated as CASSSGTANYGYTF.

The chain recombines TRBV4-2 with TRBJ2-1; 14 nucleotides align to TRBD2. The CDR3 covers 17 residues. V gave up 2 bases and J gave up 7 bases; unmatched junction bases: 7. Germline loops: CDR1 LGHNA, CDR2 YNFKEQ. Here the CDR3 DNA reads TGTGCCAGCAGCCAACTGGGACTAGCGGGAGAGATGAATGAGCAGTTCTTC. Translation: CASSQLGLAGEMNEQFF.

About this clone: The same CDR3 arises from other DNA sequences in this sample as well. DNA of the CDR3: TGTGCCAGCAGCGTATCACGGGGAAACACCATATATTTT. It encodes CASSVSRGNTIYF. This sequence joins TRBV9 and TRBJ1-3; D gene ambiguous. The germline V and J ends were trimmed by 1 base and 4 bases, with 6 bases remaining between them. The germline V gene encodes CDR1 SGDLS and CDR2 YYNGEE. CDR3 length: 13 amino acids.

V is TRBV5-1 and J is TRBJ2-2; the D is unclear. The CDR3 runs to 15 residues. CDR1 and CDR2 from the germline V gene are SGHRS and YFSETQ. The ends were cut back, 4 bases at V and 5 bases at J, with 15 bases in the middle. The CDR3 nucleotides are TGCGCCAGCAGCGCTGAACGGGCCGAGACCGGGGAGCTGTTTTTT. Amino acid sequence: CASSAERAETGELFF.

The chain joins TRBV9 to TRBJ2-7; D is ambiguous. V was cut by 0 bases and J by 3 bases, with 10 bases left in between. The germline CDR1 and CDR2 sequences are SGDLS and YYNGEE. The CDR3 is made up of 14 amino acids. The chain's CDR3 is CASSVGYHGYEQYF. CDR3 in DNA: TGTGCCAGCAGCGTAGGGTACCATGGCTACGAGCAGTACTTC.

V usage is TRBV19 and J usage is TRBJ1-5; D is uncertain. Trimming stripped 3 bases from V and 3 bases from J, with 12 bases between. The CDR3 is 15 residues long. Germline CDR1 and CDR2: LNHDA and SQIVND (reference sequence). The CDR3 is CASSITPFSNQPQHF. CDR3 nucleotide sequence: TGTGCCAGTAGTATTACTCCCTTTTCCAATCAGCCCCAGCATTTT.

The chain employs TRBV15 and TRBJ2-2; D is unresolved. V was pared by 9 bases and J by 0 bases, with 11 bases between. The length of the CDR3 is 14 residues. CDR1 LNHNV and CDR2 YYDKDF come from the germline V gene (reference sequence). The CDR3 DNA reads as TGTGCCACTATAGACGGTACGAACACCGGGGAGCTGTTTTTT. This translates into CATIDGTNTGELFF.

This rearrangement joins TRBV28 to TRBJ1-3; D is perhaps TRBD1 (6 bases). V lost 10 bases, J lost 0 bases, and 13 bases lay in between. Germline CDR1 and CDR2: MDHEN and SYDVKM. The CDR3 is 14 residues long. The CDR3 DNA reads TGTGCCACTTCGGACAGAACCTCTGGAAACACCATATATTTT. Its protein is CATSDRTSGNTIYF.

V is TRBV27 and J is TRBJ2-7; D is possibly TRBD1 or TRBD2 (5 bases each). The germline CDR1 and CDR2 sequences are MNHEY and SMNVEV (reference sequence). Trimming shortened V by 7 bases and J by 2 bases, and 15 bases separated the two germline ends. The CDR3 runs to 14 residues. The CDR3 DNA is TGTGCCAGCAACCCCGGGACGGCCCCCTACGAGCAGTACTTC. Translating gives CASNPGTAPYEQYF.

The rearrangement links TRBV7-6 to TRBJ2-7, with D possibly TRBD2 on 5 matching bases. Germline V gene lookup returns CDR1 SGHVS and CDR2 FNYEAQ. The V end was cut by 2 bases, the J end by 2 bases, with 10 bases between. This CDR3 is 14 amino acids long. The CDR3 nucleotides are TGTGCCAGCAGCTTATACGTAGCGACCTACGAGCAGTACTTC. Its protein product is CASSLYVATYEQYF.

CDR3 sequence reads: CASSFGVGGFQPQHF. In DNA form, the CDR3 reads TGTGCCAGCAGTTTCGGGGTGGGGGGGTTTCAGCCCCAGCATTTT. The gene calls are TRBV28 and TRBJ1-5, with D maybe TRBD1 (5 bases). Trimming removed 3 bases at V and 6 bases at J, with 15 bases between. Looked up from germline, CDR1 is MDHEN and CDR2 is SYDVKM. The CDR3 consists of 15 residues.

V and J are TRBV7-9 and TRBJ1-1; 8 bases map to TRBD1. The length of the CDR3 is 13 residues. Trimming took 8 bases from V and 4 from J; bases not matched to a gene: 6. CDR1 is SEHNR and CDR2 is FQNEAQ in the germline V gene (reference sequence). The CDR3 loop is CASSNQGATEAFF. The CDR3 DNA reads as TGTGCCAGCTCGAACCAGGGGGCCACTGAAGCTTTCTTT.

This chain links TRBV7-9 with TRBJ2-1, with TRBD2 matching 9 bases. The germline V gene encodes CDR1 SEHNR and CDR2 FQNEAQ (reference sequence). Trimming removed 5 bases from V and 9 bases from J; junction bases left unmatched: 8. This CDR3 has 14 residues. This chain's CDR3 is CASSPVLREGEQFF. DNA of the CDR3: TGTGCCAGCAGCCCCGTCTTGCGGGAGGGTGAGCAGTTCTTC.

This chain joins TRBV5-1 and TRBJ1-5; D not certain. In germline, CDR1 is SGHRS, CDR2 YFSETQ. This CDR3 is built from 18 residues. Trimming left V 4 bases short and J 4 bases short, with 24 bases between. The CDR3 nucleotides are TGCGCCAGCAGCAACCCCATGCTCGCCGGCAGGAGAAATCAGCCCCAGCATTTT. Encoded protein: CASSNPMLAGRRNQPQHF.